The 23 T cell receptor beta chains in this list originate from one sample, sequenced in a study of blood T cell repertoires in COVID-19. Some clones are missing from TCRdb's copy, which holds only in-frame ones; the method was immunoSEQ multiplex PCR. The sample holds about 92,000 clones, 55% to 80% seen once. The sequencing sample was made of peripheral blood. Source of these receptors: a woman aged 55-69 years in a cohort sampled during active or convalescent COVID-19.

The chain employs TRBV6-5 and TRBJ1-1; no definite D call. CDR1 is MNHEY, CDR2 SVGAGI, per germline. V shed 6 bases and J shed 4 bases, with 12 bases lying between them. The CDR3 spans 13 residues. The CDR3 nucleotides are TGTGCCAGCAGCCAGTCGTTGTCCACTGAAGCTTTCTTT. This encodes CASSQSLSTEAFF.

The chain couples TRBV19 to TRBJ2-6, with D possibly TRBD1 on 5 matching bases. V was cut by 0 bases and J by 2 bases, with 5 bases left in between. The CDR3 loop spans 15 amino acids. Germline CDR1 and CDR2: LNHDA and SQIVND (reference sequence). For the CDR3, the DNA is TGTGCCAGTAGTATAGACAGGGCTGGGGCCAACGTCCTGACTTTC. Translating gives CASSIDRAGANVLTF.

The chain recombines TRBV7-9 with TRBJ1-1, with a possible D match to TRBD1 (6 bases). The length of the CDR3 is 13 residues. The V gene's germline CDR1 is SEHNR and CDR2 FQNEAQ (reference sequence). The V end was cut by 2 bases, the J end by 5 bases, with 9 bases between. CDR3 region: CASSLQGWTEAFF. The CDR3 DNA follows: TGTGCCAGCAGCTTACAGGGGTGGACTGAAGCTTTCTTT.

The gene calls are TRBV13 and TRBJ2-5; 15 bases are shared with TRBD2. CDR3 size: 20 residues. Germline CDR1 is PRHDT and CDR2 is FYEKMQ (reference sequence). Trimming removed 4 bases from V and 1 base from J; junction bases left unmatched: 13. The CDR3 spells CASSYNAWTSGGASQETQYF. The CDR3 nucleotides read TGTGCCAGCAGCTATAACGCATGGACTAGCGGGGGGGCCTCCCAAGAGACCCAGTACTTC.

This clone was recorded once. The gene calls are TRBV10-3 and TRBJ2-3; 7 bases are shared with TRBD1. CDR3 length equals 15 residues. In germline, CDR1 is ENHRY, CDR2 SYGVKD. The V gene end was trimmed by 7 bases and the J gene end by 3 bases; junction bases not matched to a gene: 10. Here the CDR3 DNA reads TGTGCCATCAAGGCCCTCGACAGGGTAACAGATACGCAGTATTTT. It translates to CAIKALDRVTDTQYF.

CDR3 DNA: TGTGCCAGCAGCTTAGTAAGAGTCAGAGAGGGCAATGAGCAGTTCTTC. Translation gives CASSLVRVREGNEQFF. The rearrangement uses TRBV7-9 and TRBJ2-1; D is possibly TRBD2 (5 bases). Germline V CDR1 and CDR2: SEHNR, FQNEAQ (reference sequence). Trimming shortened V by 1 base and J by 6 bases, and 16 bases separated the two germline ends. This CDR3 spans 16 amino acids.

The CDR3 loop is CASSYRPVYEQYF. The CDR3 DNA sequence: TGTGCCAGCAGTTATCGTCCAGTCTACGAGCAGTACTTC. V gene TRBV6-2 or TRBV6-3 combines with J gene TRBJ2-7; no reliable D call. Germline CDR1 reads MNHEY; CDR2 reads SVGEGT. CDR3 size: 13 residues. V lost 3 bases to trimming and J lost 3 bases, with 9 bases between them.

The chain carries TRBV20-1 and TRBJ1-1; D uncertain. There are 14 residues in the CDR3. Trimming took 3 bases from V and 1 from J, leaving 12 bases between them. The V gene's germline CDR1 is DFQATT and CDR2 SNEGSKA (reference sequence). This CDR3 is CSASLRDGNTEAFF. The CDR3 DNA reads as TGCAGTGCTAGTTTGCGCGATGGGAACACTGAAGCTTTCTTT.

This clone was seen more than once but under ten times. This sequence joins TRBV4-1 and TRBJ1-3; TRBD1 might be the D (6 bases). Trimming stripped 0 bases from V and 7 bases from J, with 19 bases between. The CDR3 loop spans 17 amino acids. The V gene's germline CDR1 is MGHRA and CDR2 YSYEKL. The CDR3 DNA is TGCGCCAGCAGCCAAGATGGCGGGGGCGCTCTCGGGAACACCATATATTTT. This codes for CASSQDGGGALGNTIYF.

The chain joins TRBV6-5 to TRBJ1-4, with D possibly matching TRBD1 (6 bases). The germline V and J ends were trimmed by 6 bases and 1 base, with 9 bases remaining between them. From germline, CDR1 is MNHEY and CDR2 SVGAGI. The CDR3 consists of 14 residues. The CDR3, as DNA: TGTGCCAGCAGCAACAGGGTAACTAATGAAAAACTGTTTTTT. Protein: CASSNRVTNEKLFF.

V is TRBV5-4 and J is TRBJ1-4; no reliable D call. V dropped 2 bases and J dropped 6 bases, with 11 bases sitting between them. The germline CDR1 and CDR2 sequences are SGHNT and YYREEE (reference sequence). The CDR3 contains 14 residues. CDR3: CASSFGYPDEKLFF. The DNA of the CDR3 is TGTGCCAGCAGCTTCGGGTATCCGGATGAAAAACTGTTTTTT.

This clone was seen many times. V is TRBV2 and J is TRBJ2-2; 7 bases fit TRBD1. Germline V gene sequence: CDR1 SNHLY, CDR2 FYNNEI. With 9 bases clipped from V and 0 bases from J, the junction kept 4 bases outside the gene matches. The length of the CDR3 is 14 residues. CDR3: CASNRGPNTGELFF. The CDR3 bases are TGTGCCAGTAACAGGGGCCCGAACACCGGGGAGCTGTTTTTT.

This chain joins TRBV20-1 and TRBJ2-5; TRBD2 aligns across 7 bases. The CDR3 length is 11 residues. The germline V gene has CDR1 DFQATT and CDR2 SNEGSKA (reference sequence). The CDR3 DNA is TGCAGGGGAGGGGCAGGCGAGACCCAGTACTTC. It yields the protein CRGGAGETQYF.

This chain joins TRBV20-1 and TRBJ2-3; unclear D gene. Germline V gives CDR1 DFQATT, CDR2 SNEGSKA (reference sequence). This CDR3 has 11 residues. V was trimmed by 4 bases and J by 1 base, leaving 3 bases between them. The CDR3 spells CSATGTDTQYF. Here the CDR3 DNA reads TGCAGTGCTACGGGCACAGATACGCAGTATTTT.

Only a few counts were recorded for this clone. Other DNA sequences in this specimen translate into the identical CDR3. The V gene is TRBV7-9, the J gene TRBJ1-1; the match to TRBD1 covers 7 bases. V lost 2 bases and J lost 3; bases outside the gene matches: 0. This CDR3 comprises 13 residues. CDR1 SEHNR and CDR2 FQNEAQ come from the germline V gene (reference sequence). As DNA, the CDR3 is TGTGCCAGCAGCTTAACAGGGGACACTGAAGCTTTCTTT. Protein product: CASSLTGDTEAFF. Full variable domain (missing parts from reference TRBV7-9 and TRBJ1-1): DTGVSQNPRHKITKRGQNVTFRCDPISEHNRLYWYRQTLGQGPEFLTYFQNEAQLEKSRLLSDRFSAERPKGSFSTLEIQRTEQGDSAMYLCASSLTGDTEAFFGQGTRLTVV.

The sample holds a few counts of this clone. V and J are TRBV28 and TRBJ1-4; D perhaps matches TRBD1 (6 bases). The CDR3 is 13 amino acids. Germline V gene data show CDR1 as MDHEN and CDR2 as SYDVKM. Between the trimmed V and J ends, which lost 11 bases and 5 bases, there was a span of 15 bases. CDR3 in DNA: TGTGCCTGTAACAGGGACGCCAATGAAAAACTGTTTTTT. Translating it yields CACNRDANEKLFF.

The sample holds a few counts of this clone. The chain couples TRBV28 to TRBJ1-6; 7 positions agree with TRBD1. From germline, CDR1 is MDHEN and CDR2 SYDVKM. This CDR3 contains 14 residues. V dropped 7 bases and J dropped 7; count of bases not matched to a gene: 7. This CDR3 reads CASKTPGQNSPLHF. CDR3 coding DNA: TGTGCCAGCAAAACCCCGGGACAGAATTCACCCCTCCACTTT.

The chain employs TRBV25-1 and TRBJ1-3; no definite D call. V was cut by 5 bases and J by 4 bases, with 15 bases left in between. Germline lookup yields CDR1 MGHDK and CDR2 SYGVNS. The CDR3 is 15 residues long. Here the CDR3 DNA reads TGTGCCAGCAGTCCCCGGGGAGCTCTGGGAAACACCATATATTTT. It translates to CASSPRGALGNTIYF.

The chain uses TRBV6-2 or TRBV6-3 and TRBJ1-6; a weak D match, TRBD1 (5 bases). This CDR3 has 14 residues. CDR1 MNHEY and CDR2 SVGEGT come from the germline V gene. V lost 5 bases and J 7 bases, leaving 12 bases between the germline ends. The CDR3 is CASSPYRSNSPLHF. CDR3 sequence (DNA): TGTGCCAGCAGTCCCTACAGGTCCAATTCACCCCTCCACTTT.

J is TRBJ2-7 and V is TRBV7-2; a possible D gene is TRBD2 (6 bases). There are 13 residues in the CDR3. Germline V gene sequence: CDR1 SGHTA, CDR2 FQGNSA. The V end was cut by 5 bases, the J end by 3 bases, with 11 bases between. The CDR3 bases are TGTGCCAGCAGCCAAGTGGGGGGCTACGAGCAGTACTTC. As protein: CASSQVGGYEQYF.

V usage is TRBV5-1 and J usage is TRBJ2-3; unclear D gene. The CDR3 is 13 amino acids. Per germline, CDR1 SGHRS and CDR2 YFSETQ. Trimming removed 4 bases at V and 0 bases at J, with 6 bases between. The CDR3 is CASSPTSTDTQYF. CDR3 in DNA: TGCGCCAGCAGCCCCACTAGCACAGATACGCAGTATTTT.

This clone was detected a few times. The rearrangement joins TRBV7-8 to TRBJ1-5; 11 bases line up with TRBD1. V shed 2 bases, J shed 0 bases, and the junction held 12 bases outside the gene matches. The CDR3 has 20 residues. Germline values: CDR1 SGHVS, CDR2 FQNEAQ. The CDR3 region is CASSLRAVGTGGDSNQPQHF. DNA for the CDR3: TGTGCCAGCAGCTTAAGGGCCGTCGGGACAGGGGGTGATAGCAATCAGCCCCAGCATTTT.

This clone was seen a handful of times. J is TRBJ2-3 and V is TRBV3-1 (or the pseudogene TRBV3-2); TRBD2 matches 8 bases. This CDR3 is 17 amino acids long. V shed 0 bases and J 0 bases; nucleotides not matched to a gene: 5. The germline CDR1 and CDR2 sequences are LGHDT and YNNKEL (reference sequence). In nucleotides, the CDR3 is TGTGCCAGCAGCCAAGACAGCGGGGGTGTTAGCACAGATACGCAGTATTTT. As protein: CASSQDSGGVSTDTQYF.